The clone carrying this TCR beta chain was counted only a few times. Antigen: not known. These data are taken from a study of chemoradiotherapy in HPV16-positive cancers. Broader study findings: Candidate HPV-specific clones and E7-related TCR motifs grew in tumor during treatment.

Repertoires were generated with immunoSEQ multiplex PCR, while TCRdb's copy carries only in-frame clones and drops some. The sample has roughly 14,000 clones, under 80% seen once; the top ten hold approximately 1.3%. This specimen was taken from a patient who underwent chemoradiotherapy. The clonotype comes from a human donor with HPV-associated anogenital cancer.

The CDR3 DNA is TGTGCCTGGACGCACACCGGGACAGGGGATTTTGGCTACACCTTC. Translation: CAWTHTGTGDFGYTF. V and J are TRBV30 and TRBJ1-2; 10 bases align to TRBD1. With V trimmed by 4 bases and J by 7 bases, 12 bases remained unmatched. The germline gives CDR1 GTSNPN, CDR2 SVGIG (reference sequence). This CDR3 has 15 amino acids.